The 7 T cell receptor beta chains in this list originate from one sample, sequenced in a study of blood T cell repertoires in COVID-19. Libraries were prepared by immunoSEQ multiplex PCR; TCRdb keeps only in-frame clonotypes and omits some of them. The table records under 250,000 clones, around four fifths of them present only once. Sequenced input: peripheral blood. The receptors here all came from a man aged 45 to 65 with active or convalescent COVID-19.

This chain connects TRBV7-3 to TRBJ2-1; TRBD2 matches 7 bases. J was trimmed by 2 bases and V by 5 bases; bases with no gene match: 9. This CDR3 is built from 16 residues. Germline V lookup: CDR1 SGHTA, CDR2 FQGTGA. CDR3 in DNA: TGTGCCAGCAGCCCGGGGGTGGGACTACCCTACAATGAGCAGTTCTTC. It specifies CASSPGVGLPYNEQFF.

The J gene is TRBJ2-5, the V gene TRBV5-1, with 9 bases fitting TRBD2. V lost 3 bases, J lost 1 base, and 1 base stayed unmatched. This CDR3 is built from 14 residues. Germline values: CDR1 SGHRS, CDR2 YFSETQ. This CDR3 is CASSSTSGQETQYF. The DNA for the CDR3 is TGCGCCAGCAGCTCGACTAGCGGCCAAGAGACCCAGTACTTC.

This sequence joins TRBV6-5 and TRBJ1-1; a weak D match, TRBD1 (6 bases). Trimming removed 3 bases at V and 9 bases at J, with 11 bases between. This CDR3 comprises 12 residues. Germline V gene sequence: CDR1 MNHEY, CDR2 SVGAGI. This CDR3 reads CASSYSTGKAFF. CDR3 nucleotides: TGTGCCAGCAGTTATTCGACAGGAAAAGCTTTCTTT.

This chain links TRBV12-3 or TRBV12-4 with TRBJ2-1; 10 bases align to TRBD2. V was clipped by 8 bases and J by 9 bases; unmatched bases: 7. This CDR3 has 13 residues. CDR3 in DNA: TGTGCCAGCTTAGCGGGGGGAGTTGGTGAGCAGTTCTTC. The encoded protein is CASLAGGVGEQFF.

CDR3 in DNA: TGTGCCAGCAGGAGGGAGCAGCCCCAGCATTTT. Translated: CASRREQPQHF. V is TRBV6-6 and J is TRBJ1-5; D remains ambiguous. Germline lookup yields CDR1 MNHNY and CDR2 SVGAGI (reference sequence). The V end lost 6 bases, the J end lost 7 bases, and 7 bases lay between the germline ends. This CDR3 is built from 11 residues.

This clone has just a few counts. The chain carries TRBV4-2 and TRBJ2-3, with 14 bases fitting TRBD2. With V trimmed by 1 base and J by 4 bases, 10 bases remained unmatched. Germline V lookup: CDR1 LGHNA, CDR2 YNFKEQ. This CDR3 is built from 19 residues. The CDR3 DNA reads TGTGCCAGCAGCCAAGGGATGGGACTAGCGGGAGAGGGAGCAGATACGCAGTATTTT. The encoded protein is CASSQGMGLAGEGADTQYF.

V usage is TRBV6-5 and J usage is TRBJ1-4; D perhaps matches TRBD1 (5 bases). There are 15 residues in the CDR3. Trimming shortened V by 0 bases and J by 7 bases, and 12 bases separated the two germline ends. Germline V gene data show CDR1 as MNHEY and CDR2 as SVGAGI. The CDR3 DNA reads TGTGCCAGCAGTTACTCCGGGGGGGGGTTTGAAAAACTGTTTTTT. The encoded protein is CASSYSGGGFEKLFF.